The T cell receptor (beta chain) described here comes from a study of response to subunit inactivated influenza vaccine. Concerning this clonotype itself: Its antigen is not identified.

In TCRdb, the RT-PCR reads were re-called with MiXCR into one record per CDR3 protein. The profile covers around 530,000 distinct CDR3 sequences, with about 11% appearing a single time and about a tenth taken by the ten largest. Trimming pared 3 bases from V and 0 bases from J, leaving 9 bases between. From germline, CDR1 is DFQATT and CDR2 SNEGSKA (reference sequence). The CDR3 consists of 13 residues. Broader study findings: Researchers suggested that each seasonal influenza vaccination recruits few new T cells.

V usage is TRBV20-1 and J usage is TRBJ2-7; possible D gene TRBD1, 5 bases. This specimen was PBMCs from blood, taken on the day of vaccination. The sequence was collected from a man over 45 who received an inactivated influenza vaccine. In DNA, the CDR3 is TGCAGTGCTAGGGGGCAAGACTCCTACGAGCAGTACTTC. This translates into CSARGQDSYEQYF.